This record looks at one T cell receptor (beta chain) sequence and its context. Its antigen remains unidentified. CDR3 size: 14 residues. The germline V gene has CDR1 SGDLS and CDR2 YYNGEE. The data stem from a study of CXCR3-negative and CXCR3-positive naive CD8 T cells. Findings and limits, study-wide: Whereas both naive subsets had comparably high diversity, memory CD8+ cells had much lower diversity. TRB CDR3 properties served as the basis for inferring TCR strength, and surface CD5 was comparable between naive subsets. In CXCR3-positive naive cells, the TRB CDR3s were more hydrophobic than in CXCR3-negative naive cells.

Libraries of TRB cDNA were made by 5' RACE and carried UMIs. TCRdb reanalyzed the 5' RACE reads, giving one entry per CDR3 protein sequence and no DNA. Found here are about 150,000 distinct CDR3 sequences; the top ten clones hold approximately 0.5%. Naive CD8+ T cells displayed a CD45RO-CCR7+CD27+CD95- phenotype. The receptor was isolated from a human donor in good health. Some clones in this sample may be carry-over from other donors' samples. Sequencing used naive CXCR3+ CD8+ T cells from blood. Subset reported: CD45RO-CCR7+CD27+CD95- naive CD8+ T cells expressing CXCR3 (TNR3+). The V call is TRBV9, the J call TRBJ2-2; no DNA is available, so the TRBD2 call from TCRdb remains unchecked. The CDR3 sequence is CASTWRANTGELFF.